The source of this TCR beta chain is a study of blood T cell repertoires in COVID-19. This CDR3 comprises 15 residues. The germline V gene encodes CDR1 SGHRS and CDR2 YFSETQ. V trimming: 1 base; J trimming: 2 bases; junction bases outside the gene matches: 6. Sequenced by immunoSEQ multiplex PCR; TCRdb stores in-frame clones only, minus some. The sample lists over 250,000 clones, around 91% occurring once. Sequencing input: PBMCs or T cells enriched from blood (not recorded which). The receptor was derived from a woman aged 18-29 years who had recovered from COVID-19. This sequence joins TRBV5-1 and TRBJ2-7, with 7 nucleotides matching TRBD2. As DNA, the CDR3 is TGCGCCAGCAGCTTGAATTCGGGGGGACCCTACGAGCAGTACTTC. The encoded protein is CASSLNSGGPYEQYF. Together with reference TRBV5-1 and TRBJ2-7, the CDR3 gives the full variable domain: KAGVTQTPRYLIKTRGQQVTLSCSPISGHRSVSWYQQTPGQGLQFLFEYFSETQRNKGNFPGRFSGRQFSNSRSEMNVSTLELGDSALYLCASSLNSGGPYEQYFGPGTRLTVT.